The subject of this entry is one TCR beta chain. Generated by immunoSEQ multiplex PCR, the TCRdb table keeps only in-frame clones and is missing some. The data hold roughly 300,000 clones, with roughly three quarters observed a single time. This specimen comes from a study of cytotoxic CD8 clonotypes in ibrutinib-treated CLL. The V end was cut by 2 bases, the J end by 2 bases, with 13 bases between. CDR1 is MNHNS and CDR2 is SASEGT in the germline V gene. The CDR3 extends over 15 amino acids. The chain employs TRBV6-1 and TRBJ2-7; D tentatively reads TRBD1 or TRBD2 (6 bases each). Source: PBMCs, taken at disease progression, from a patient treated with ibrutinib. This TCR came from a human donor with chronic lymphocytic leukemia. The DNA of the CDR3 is TGTGCCAGCAGTGAAAGGGGGGCATCCCCCTACGAGCAGTACTTC. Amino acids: CASSERGASPYEQYF.